These 24 T cell receptor beta chains share one sample of origin, sequenced in a study of blood T cells in healthy people across ages. A second PCR, run for roughly 7 to 12 cycles, used a sample-barcoded 5' primer plus a J-beta primer mix. TCRdb reprocessed the 5' RACE reads via MiXCR and lists one record per CDR3 protein. The sample comprises hundreds of thousands of distinct CDR3 sequences, approximately 53% of which are singletons, and more than 25% rests with the top ten. Sequencing was carried out using blood. These receptors originate from a man between 35 and 55 years old in good health.

The rearrangement uses TRBV9 and TRBJ2-6; D is ambiguous. V lost 4 bases and J 0 bases, leaving 11 bases between the germline ends. The CDR3 totals 16 residues. Germline V gene data show CDR1 as SGDLS and CDR2 as YYNGEE. The CDR3 sequence is CASSQSFPSGANVLTF. CDR3 nucleotides: TGTGCCAGCAGCCAATCCTTCCCCTCTGGGGCCAACGTCCTGACTTTC.

Only a few counts were recorded for this clonotype. The chain joins TRBV7-8 to TRBJ1-6; 11 bases fit TRBD1. CDR1 SGHVS and CDR2 FQNEAQ come from the germline V gene. The ends lost 5 bases at V and 9 bases at J; junction bases unmatched: 12. This CDR3 spans 17 amino acids. The CDR3 DNA follows: TGTGCCAGCAGCCACTACCTGGACAGGGGGCATGGTTCACCCCTCCACTTT. This translates into CASSHYLDRGHGSPLHF.

V gene TRBV20-1 combines with J gene TRBJ2-7; perhaps D is TRBD1 or TRBD2 (5 bases each). V was shortened by 3 bases and J by 3 bases, with 12 bases between the two germline ends. This CDR3 comprises 13 residues. CDR1 and CDR2 from the germline V gene are DFQATT and SNEGSKA (reference sequence). CDR3 coding DNA: TGCAGTGCTAGGGACTCTCAGGGCTACGAGCAGTACTTC. Translating gives CSARDSQGYEQYF.

The gene calls are TRBV13 and TRBJ1-4, with D tentatively TRBD1 (6 bases). Trimming removed 5 bases from V and 8 bases from J, with 21 bases in between. Germline V CDR1 and CDR2: PRHDT, FYEKMQ (reference sequence). The CDR3 is made up of 16 amino acids. The CDR3 sequence is CASSGGAGVRREKLFF. The CDR3 DNA sequence: TGTGCCAGCAGCGGAGGAGCAGGGGTTCGGCGGGAAAAACTGTTTTTT. The variable domain in full, completed from reference TRBV13 and TRBJ1-4, reads AAGVIQSPRHLIKEKRETATLKCYPIPRHDTVYWYQQGPGQDPQFLISFYEKMQSDKGSIPDRFSAQQFSDYHSELNMSSLELGDSALYFCASSGGAGVRREKLFFGSGTQLSVL.

The chain combines TRBV7-9 with TRBJ1-4; maybe TRBD1 (5 bases). In germline, CDR1 is SEHNR, CDR2 FQNEAQ (reference sequence). Trimming shortened V by 10 bases and J by 4 bases, and 19 bases separated the two germline ends. The CDR3 sequence is 15 residues long. The CDR3 is CATVPGTEDNEKLFF. The DNA for the CDR3 is TGTGCCACCGTGCCGGGGACGGAGGATAATGAAAAACTGTTTTTT.

The chain uses TRBV28 and TRBJ2-7, with 7 bases matching TRBD2. With V trimmed by 5 bases and J by 0 bases, 7 bases remained unmatched. This CDR3 region has 15 residues. Germline V gene sequence: CDR1 MDHEN, CDR2 SYDVKM. CDR3 loop: CASSRGEASSYEQYF. For the CDR3, the DNA is TGTGCCAGCAGTCGGGGGGAGGCAAGCTCCTACGAGCAGTACTTC.

Only a few counts were recorded for this clonotype. The CDR3 region is CASRGTPETQYF. The CDR3 DNA reads as TGTGCCAGCAGAGGGACACCTGAGACCCAGTACTTC. The rearrangement links TRBV6-2 or TRBV6-3 to TRBJ2-5; possible D gene TRBD1, 6 bases. Germline V gives CDR1 MNHEY, CDR2 SVGEGT. V dropped 6 bases and J dropped 5 bases, with 10 bases sitting between them. CDR3 size: 12 residues.

The chain joins TRBV12-3 or TRBV12-4 to TRBJ2-3, with D perhaps TRBD1 or TRBD2 (6 bases each). The CDR3 extends over 13 amino acids. Trimming pared 6 bases from V and 3 bases from J, leaving 10 bases between. As DNA, the CDR3 is TGTGCCAGCAGCGGGGGCCTAACAGATACGCAGTATTTT. It is translated as CASSGGLTDTQYF.

The chain uses TRBV5-1 and TRBJ2-5; D is unresolved. Germline V gene data show CDR1 as SGHRS and CDR2 as YFSETQ. The V and J ends lost 4 bases and 1 base respectively, with 8 bases between them. The CDR3 is made up of 13 amino acids. The CDR3 nucleotides read TGCGCCAGCAGCATGGGTGCCCAAGAGACCCAGTACTTC. It specifies CASSMGAQETQYF.

The chain recombines TRBV9 with TRBJ2-1; 10 nucleotides align to TRBD2. This CDR3 contains 16 residues. The germline V gene has CDR1 SGDLS and CDR2 YYNGEE. J was trimmed by 5 bases and V by 4 bases; bases with no gene match: 9. DNA for the CDR3: TGTGCCAGCAGCCTGGGGTCTAGCGGGGGCCACAATGAGCAGTTCTTC. It is translated as CASSLGSSGGHNEQFF.

This clonotype is a singleton in its sample. This chain uses TRBV6-2 or TRBV6-3 with TRBJ1-1, with D perhaps TRBD1 (5 bases). The V gene's germline CDR1 is MNHEY and CDR2 SVGEGT. This CDR3 region has 14 residues. V was pared by 2 bases and J by 1 base, with 8 bases between. CDR3 in amino acids: CASSYVGGNTEAFF. CDR3 in DNA: TGTGCCAGCAGTTACGTCGGGGGGAACACTGAAGCTTTCTTT.

The rearrangement links TRBV6-4 to TRBJ2-3; 11 bases align to TRBD2. The germline gives CDR1 MRHNA, CDR2 SNTAGT. The ends lost 6 bases at V and 1 base at J; junction bases unmatched: 3. The CDR3 is made up of 15 amino acids. The CDR3 sequence: CASRHSGGGTDTQYF. CDR3 in DNA: TGTGCCAGCAGACATAGCGGGGGGGGCACAGATACGCAGTATTTT.

The rearrangement uses TRBV29-1 and TRBJ2-1; 9 bases fit TRBD2. Germline V lookup: CDR1 SQVTM, CDR2 ANQGSEA. CDR3 size: 13 residues. CDR3 bases: TGCGGCGCCCATAGCGGGGGAAACAATGAGCAGTTCTTC. Translated: CGAHSGGNNEQFF.

The rearrangement uses TRBV6-1 and TRBJ1-5; D possibly corresponds to TRBD1 (6 bases). Germline V gene lookup returns CDR1 MNHNS and CDR2 SASEGT. CDR3 size: 15 residues. Trimming removed 4 bases at V and 3 bases at J, with 13 bases between. The CDR3 is CASSVAGGDNQPQHF. DNA of the CDR3: TGTGCCAGCAGTGTTGCCGGGGGCGACAATCAGCCCCAGCATTTT.

Only a few counts were recorded for this clonotype. The chain links TRBV7-2 to TRBJ2-7, with D perhaps matching TRBD1 or TRBD2 (5 bases each). Germline V gene lookup returns CDR1 SGHTA and CDR2 FQGNSA. The ends were cut back, 3 bases at V and 4 bases at J, with 16 bases in the middle. The CDR3 extends over 15 amino acids. CDR3 residues: CASSFSRDGAYEQYF. CDR3 DNA: TGTGCCAGCAGCTTCTCCCGGGACGGAGCTTACGAGCAGTACTTC.

The chain couples TRBV28 to TRBJ2-1; the D is unclear. V was cut by 5 bases and J by 7 bases, with 9 bases left in between. The length of the CDR3 is 12 residues. Germline-derived CDR1 and CDR2 are MDHEN and SYDVKM. The CDR3 nucleotides read TGTGCCAGCAGTCCCGCCCAGAATGAGCAGTTCTTC. Protein sequence: CASSPAQNEQFF.

This clonotype was observed a few times. The rearrangement links TRBV25-1 to TRBJ2-7, with D unclear. The CDR3 has 13 amino acids. The V gene's germline CDR1 is MGHDK and CDR2 SYGVNS. V was clipped by 9 bases and J by 1 base, with 13 bases between them. CDR3 DNA sequence: TGTGCCAGTAAGTACAGATTGTCCTACGAGCAGTACTTC. Translation gives CASKYRLSYEQYF.

The chain combines TRBV11-2 with TRBJ2-6; 9 nucleotides match TRBD1. Trimming cost V 3 bases and J 1 base; bases outside gene matches: 4. CDR3 length: 17 amino acids. CDR1 is SGHAT, CDR2 FQNNGV, per germline. This chain's CDR3 is CASSLGTGKSGANVLTF. The CDR3 DNA is TGTGCCAGCAGCTTGGGGACAGGGAAGTCTGGGGCCAACGTCCTGACTTTC.

This clonotype has only a few counts. The chain recombines TRBV2 with TRBJ2-3; D uncertain. Germline CDR1 reads SNHLY; CDR2 reads FYNNEI. CDR3 length: 16 amino acids. V shed 5 bases and J shed 0 bases, with 15 bases lying between them. The CDR3 loop is CASSLTAGLSTDTQYF. The DNA for the CDR3 is TGTGCCAGCAGTCTTACGGCAGGTCTTAGCACAGATACGCAGTATTTT.

The chain has TRBV4-2 and TRBJ2-6, with TRBD2 identical over 7 bases. V gave up 0 bases and J gave up 0 bases; unmatched junction bases: 11. This CDR3 region has 20 residues. Germline CDR1 is LGHNA and CDR2 is YNFKEQ. This chain's CDR3 is CASSQDGGEGSGSGANVLTF. The DNA of the CDR3 is TGTGCCAGCAGCCAAGATGGTGGGGAGGGTTCAGGCTCTGGGGCCAACGTCCTGACTTTC.

The chain uses TRBV6-1 and TRBJ1-2; D gene uncertain. This CDR3 comprises 15 residues. Trimming cost V 0 bases and J 4 bases, with 12 bases left between them. CDR1 is MNHNS, CDR2 SASEGT, per germline. The CDR3 coding sequence is TGTGCCAGCAGTGAAGCAACAACGGTAATCTATGGCTACACCTTC. This sequence encodes CASSEATTVIYGYTF.

The V call is TRBV29-1, the J call TRBJ2-1; 14 nucleotides match TRBD2. V was clipped by 5 bases and J by 7 bases; unmatched bases: 10. Germline CDR1 is SQVTM and CDR2 is ANQGSEA. This CDR3 has 16 amino acids. The CDR3, as DNA: TGCAGCGTTTCTGGACTAGCGGGAGGATCCCCAAATGAGCAGTTCTTC. It is translated as CSVSGLAGGSPNEQFF.

This sequence joins TRBV7-9 and TRBJ2-1; TRBD1 matches at 11 bases. V trimming: 11 bases; J trimming: 2 bases; junction bases outside the gene matches: 5. This CDR3 is 14 amino acids long. Germline V CDR1 and CDR2: SEHNR, FQNEAQ (reference sequence). CDR3 protein: CACQGQGAYNEQFF. The CDR3 DNA reads TGTGCCTGCCAGGGACAGGGGGCCTACAATGAGCAGTTCTTC.

For the CDR3, the DNA is TGTGCCAGCCGGTCCGAAGAGACCCAGTTCTTC. Translating it yields CASRSEETQFF. The chain employs TRBV2 and TRBJ2-1; D unresolved. V was pared by 8 bases and J by 13 bases, with 15 bases between. CDR3 length: 11 amino acids. Germline V gene data show CDR1 as SNHLY and CDR2 as FYNNEI.